A selection of T cell receptor beta chains follows, all from one sample in a study of blood T cell repertoires in COVID-19. TCRdb's copy holds only in-frame clones and misses some; the assay was immunoSEQ multiplex PCR. The table has about 230,000 clones, 70% to 90% seen once; the top ten hold approximately 11%. Sequencing input: PBMCs or T cells enriched from blood (not recorded which). These receptors all come from a man aged 25-45 years who had recovered from COVID-19. CDR3s include the opening cysteine and the closing phenylalanine or tryptophan. The D gene is left open where the match is weak. A clone size is listed for some rows: how often the clone was seen (once, few, many), or a class if it is expanded.

V gene	clone size	D gene	J gene	CDR3 DNA	CDR3 protein
TRBV28	NA	TRBD1	TRBJ1-4	TGTGCCAGCAGTTTTGGGGACAGGAGGGAAGAAAAACTGTTTTTT	CASSFGDRREEKLFF
TRBV28	NA	NA	TRBJ2-5	TGTGCCAGCCTTCCAGCTAGGGGAGGTGGGCAAGAGACCCAGTACTTC	CASLPARGGGQETQYF
TRBV4-3	NA	NA	TRBJ1-1	TGCGCCAGCAGCCAAGATCGGTACCTCGGTGGCACTGAAGCTTTCTTT	CASSQDRYLGGTEAFF
TRBV5-1	NA	TRBD1	TRBJ2-1	TGCGCCAGCAGCTTCCGACAGGGGGACAATGAGCAGTTCTTC	CASSFRQGDNEQFF
TRBV4-2	NA	TRBD2	TRBJ2-5	TGTGCCAGCAGCCAAGATGTTCTAGCGGGGGGGATTAGGGCTGAGACCCAGTACTTC	CASSQDVLAGGIRAETQYF
TRBV5-1	few	TRBD1	TRBJ2-7	TGCGCCAGCTCCACCTCCACCGGGACAGGGGTAATCTACGAGCAGTACTTC	CASSTSTGTGVIYEQYF
TRBV29-1	once	NA	TRBJ2-1	TGCAGCGTTGAAACAAAGACTAGTTACAATGAGCAGTTCTTC	CSVETKTSYNEQFF
TRBV6-6	once	TRBD2	TRBJ2-1	TGTGCCAGCAGTAATCTAGCGGGGGACTACAATGAGCAGTTCTTC	CASSNLAGDYNEQFF
TRBV7-2	once	NA	TRBJ1-2	TGTGCCAGCAGCTTAGGAGGAGTAGGCTATGGCTACACCTTC	CASSLGGVGYGYTF
TRBV10-1	NA	NA	TRBJ2-2	TGCGCCAGCAGCGCGAACACCGGGGAGCTGTTTTTT	CASSANTGELFF
TRBV29-1	NA	NA	TRBJ1-1	TGCAGCGTTGCGGGGGGAGAGAGCACTGAAGCTTTCTTT	CSVAGGESTEAFF
TRBV2	NA	TRBD1	TRBJ2-1	TGTGCCAGCAGTGAAAGGGGACAGGGGGCAGGTAATGAGCAGTTCTTC	CASSERGQGAGNEQFF
TRBV11-2	NA	NA	TRBJ1-6	TGTGCCAGCAGCAACCGACAGCAGCTTAATTCACCCCTCCACTTT	CASSNRQQLNSPLHF
TRBV2	NA	NA	TRBJ2-7	TGTGCCAGCAGTGAGCAGGACTACGAGCAGTACTTC	CASSEQDYEQYF
TRBV7-8	NA	TRBD2	TRBJ2-5	TGTGCCAGCAGCCCCTTGACTAGCGGGAGCCAAGAGACCCAGTACTTC	CASSPLTSGSQETQYF
TRBV7-9	NA	NA	TRBJ1-5	TGTGCCAGCAGCCCGACGGGGAATCAGCCCCAGCATTTT	CASSPTGNQPQHF
TRBV5-5	NA	NA	TRBJ2-7	TGTGCCAGCAGCCCTGCCTACGAGCAGTACTTC	CASSPAYEQYF
TRBV3-1/TRBV3-2	NA	NA	TRBJ1-2	TGTGCCAGCAGCCAAGGAACGGGTTACTATGGCTACACCTTC	CASSQGTGYYGYTF
TRBV7-9	NA	TRBD2	TRBJ2-7	TGTGCCAGCAGCTTTAGCGGGCGTGTCAGGGACGGCGAGCAGTACTTC	CASSFSGRVRDGEQYF
TRBV10-3	NA	TRBD1	TRBJ1-4	TGTGCCATCGGCGGCAGGGGGAGGAAACTGTTTTTT	CAIGGRGRKLFF
TRBV28	NA	TRBD2	TRBJ2-7	TGTGCCAGCAGTTTTGCTAGCGGGAGAGAGTCCGAGCAGTACTTC	CASSFASGRESEQYF
TRBV28	once	TRBD1	TRBJ1-2	TGTGCCACAAATCCACCGGGACAGGGGGCATTTGCCTACACCTTC	CATNPPGQGAFAYTF